Following are 19 T cell receptor beta chains from one sample sequenced in a study of cytomegalovirus exposure and HLA in healthy donors. The PCR employed 60 Vbeta primers together with 13 Jbeta primers. Produced via immunoSEQ multiplex PCR; TCRdb's table is partial and in-frame only. The table shows about 200,000 clones, with 75% to 90% occurring only once. Input material: PBMCs. The receptors derive from a man aged 25-45 years in good health and CMV-seronegative.

The chain recombines TRBV5-4 with TRBJ2-1; D might be TRBD1 (6 bases). Trimming left V 2 bases short and J 9 bases short, with 15 bases between. The CDR3 extends over 14 amino acids. The V gene's germline CDR1 is SGHNT and CDR2 YYREEE (reference sequence). The CDR3 coding sequence is TGTGCCAGCAGCTTTCGGCAGGGGACGCCTGAGCAGTTCTTC. It encodes CASSFRQGTPEQFF. The full variable domain, rest sourced from reference TRBV5-4 and TRBJ2-1, is ETGVTQSPTHLIKTRGQQVTLRCSSQSGHNTVSWYQQALGQGPQFIFQYYREEENGRGNFPPRFSGLQFPNYSSELNVNALELDDSALYLCASSFRQGTPEQFFGPGTRLTVL.

This clone was seen only a few times. The chain combines TRBV7-2 with TRBJ1-6, with TRBD1 identical over 10 bases. The V segment lost 0 bases and the J segment 10 bases; nucleotides outside the gene matches: 12. Germline V gives CDR1 SGHTA, CDR2 FQGNSA. The CDR3 length is 18 residues. The CDR3 sequence is CASSLAPPLTGGGSPLHF. The CDR3 region has the DNA TGTGCCAGCAGCTTAGCCCCTCCTCTGACAGGGGGCGGGTCACCCCTCCACTTT.

The rearrangement uses TRBV5-1 and TRBJ2-5; D is perhaps TRBD1 (6 bases). In germline, CDR1 is SGHRS, CDR2 YFSETQ. CDR3 length: 17 residues. V shed 0 bases and J shed 4 bases, with 19 bases lying between them. In DNA, the CDR3 is TGCGCCAGCAGCTTGGCCCCGAACAGGGAAGTAGGAGAGACCCAGTACTTC. It specifies CASSLAPNREVGETQYF.

The chain employs TRBV6-4 and TRBJ2-3; D may be TRBD2 (5 bases). Germline V gene data show CDR1 as MRHNA and CDR2 as SNTAGT. The V end lost 0 bases, the J end lost 3 bases, and 7 bases lay between the germline ends. CDR3 length equals 14 residues. Here the CDR3 reads CASSDSTGTDTQYF. The CDR3 DNA reads TGTGCCAGCAGTGACTCGACGGGGACAGATACGCAGTATTTT.

The table lists this clone with a few counts. The chain joins TRBV30 to TRBJ1-2, with D possibly TRBD1 on 5 matching bases. Germline CDR1 is GTSNPN and CDR2 is SVGIG (reference sequence). The CDR3 is made up of 13 amino acids. V dropped 7 bases and J dropped 5 bases, with 17 bases sitting between them. The chain's CDR3 is CASLEQEGYGYTF. The CDR3 DNA reads as TGTGCCTCACTTGAACAGGAGGGGTATGGCTACACCTTC. The full variable domain, completed using reference TRBV30 and TRBJ1-2, is SQTIHQWPATLVQPVGSPLSLECTVEGTSNPNLYWYRQAAGRGLQLLFYSVGIGQISSEVPQNLSASRPQDRQFILSSKKLLLSDSGFYLCASLEQEGYGYTFGSGTRLTVV.

The V and J genes are TRBV9 and TRBJ1-2; D call uncertain. This CDR3 contains 11 residues. Trimming removed 4 bases from V and 6 bases from J, with 7 bases in between. Per germline, CDR1 SGDLS and CDR2 YYNGEE. CDR3 protein: CASSKRDGYTF. The DNA for the CDR3 is TGTGCCAGCAGCAAGCGGGATGGCTACACCTTC.

About this clone itself: At one of its ends the junction is not consistent with the germline gene, which may arise from a read error. V gene TRBV7-9 combines with J gene TRBJ2-6; perhaps TRBD1 as D (5 bases). The CDR3 length is 18 residues. Germline V lookup: CDR1 SEHNR, CDR2 FQNEAQ (reference sequence). The CDR3 reads CASSPLHSSNSGANGLTF. DNA of the CDR3: TGTGCCAGCAGCCCCCTCCACAGTTCGAACTCTGGGGCCAACGGCCTGACTTTC.

The J gene is TRBJ1-1, the V gene TRBV4-1; maybe TRBD1 (5 bases). The length of the CDR3 is 14 residues. V was pared by 3 bases and J by 3 bases, with 11 bases between. Germline CDR1 is MGHRA and CDR2 is YSYEKL. The CDR3 DNA follows: TGCGCCAGCAGCCATCCCAGGGAGGACACTGAAGCTTTCTTT. Protein: CASSHPREDTEAFF.

This clone has more than one count but fewer than ten. The chain links TRBV27 to TRBJ2-7; D gene ambiguous. CDR1 and CDR2 from the germline V gene are MNHEY and SMNVEV (reference sequence). The CDR3 totals 14 residues. V dropped 2 bases and J dropped 2 bases, with 10 bases sitting between them. The CDR3 loop is CASSLSQSAYEQYF. For the CDR3, the DNA is TGTGCCAGCAGTTTAAGTCAGTCTGCCTACGAGCAGTACTTC.

This rearrangement joins TRBV1 to TRBJ2-1; the table's D gene call, TRBD2, was not cross checked with the DNA. TRBV1 is a pseudogene segment. The CDR3 sequence is 17 residues long. In DNA, the CDR3 is TGCACCAGCAGCCGGGACGGGACTAGCGGGGGGGCGAATGAGCAGTTCTTC. Protein sequence: CTSSRDGTSGGANEQFF.

Comment on this clone: An end of the junction does not agree with germline; a read error may underlie this. The chain recombines TRBV11-2 with TRBJ2-4; D gene ambiguous. Germline V gene sequence: CDR1 SGHAT, CDR2 FQNNGV. The CDR3 sequence is 14 residues long. The CDR3: CASSLSGTKNSQYF. The CDR3 DNA reads TGTGCCAGCAGCTTGAGTGGCACCAAGAACAGTCAGTACTTC. The full variable domain, with the rest looked up from reference TRBV11-2 and TRBJ2-4, is EAGVAQSPRYKIIEKRQSVAFWCNPISGHATLYWYQQILGQGPKLLIQFQNNGVVDDSQLPKDRFSAERLKGVDSTLKIQPAKLEDSAVYLCASSLSGTKNSQYFGAGTRLSVL.

The gene calls are TRBV6-6 and TRBJ2-7, with D perhaps matching TRBD1 (6 bases). The CDR3 loop spans 15 amino acids. The germline V gene has CDR1 MNHNY and CDR2 SVGAGI (reference sequence). The V gene lost 2 bases and the J gene lost 3 bases, with 14 bases spanning the gap. The CDR3: CASSYTPTGNYEQYF. CDR3 DNA: TGTGCCAGCAGTTACACCCCGACAGGAAACTACGAGCAGTACTTC.

V gene TRBV7-8 combines with J gene TRBJ1-2; 9 positions match TRBD1. V was pared by 5 bases and J by 3 bases, with 13 bases of the junction left unmatched. Germline CDR1 and CDR2: SGHVS and FQNEAQ. This CDR3 comprises 17 residues. The CDR3 sequence: CASSLRDRDLAHYGYTF. The CDR3 DNA follows: TGTGCCAGCAGCCTCCGGGACAGGGATTTGGCTCACTATGGCTACACCTTC.

This sequence joins TRBV28 and TRBJ1-2, with a weak D call TRBD1 (5 bases). This CDR3 is built from 16 residues. V lost 4 bases, J lost 0 bases, and 15 bases lay in between. Germline CDR1 and CDR2: MDHEN and SYDVKM. In DNA, the CDR3 is TGTGCCAGCAGTTCTTTGCGGGGGGGGGCTAACTATGGCTACACCTTC. Translation gives CASSSLRGGANYGYTF.

The V gene is TRBV5-6, the J gene TRBJ1-1; 9 bases fit TRBD1. This CDR3 is built from 13 residues. Germline loops: CDR1 SGHDT, CDR2 YYEEEE. V lost 3 bases to trimming and J lost 11 bases; unmatched junction nucleotides: 8. The CDR3 loop reads CASSSWDRVRAFF. CDR3 nucleotide sequence: TGTGCCAGCAGCTCATGGGACAGGGTTCGGGCTTTCTTT. Full variable domain (remainder filled in from reference TRBV5-6 and TRBJ1-1): DAGVTQSPTHLIKTRGQQVTLRCSPKSGHDTVSWYQQALGQGPQFIFQYYEEEERQRGNFPDRFSGHQFPNYSSELNVNALLLGDSALYLCASSSWDRVRAFFGQGTRLTVV.

The rearrangement joins TRBV5-4 to TRBJ2-2, with TRBD1 matching 7 bases. Trimming took 2 bases from V and 0 from J; bases not matched to a gene: 7. Germline V gives CDR1 SGHNT, CDR2 YYREEE (reference sequence). The CDR3 has 17 amino acids. CDR3 sequence (DNA): TGTGCCAGCAGCTTAAGAGTAGGGGGCTCGAACACCGGGGAGCTGTTTTTT. This translates into CASSLRVGGSNTGELFF.

V usage is TRBV7-2 and J usage is TRBJ2-3; 10 bases fit TRBD2. The CDR3 totals 14 residues. After removal of 5 bases from V and 5 bases from J, the junction contained 4 bases not matched to a gene. In germline, CDR1 is SGHTA, CDR2 FQGNSA. The CDR3 loop reads CASSEGLAKDTQYF. CDR3 bases: TGTGCCAGCAGCGAGGGACTAGCGAAAGATACGCAGTATTTT.

The rearrangement links TRBV7-9 to TRBJ2-7, with a possible D match to TRBD2 (5 bases). Germline V gene lookup returns CDR1 SEHNR and CDR2 FQNEAQ (reference sequence). V was cut by 3 bases and J by 4 bases, with 13 bases left in between. The CDR3 totals 14 residues. CDR3 residues: CASSFRGSEYEQYF. In DNA, the CDR3 is TGTGCCAGCAGCTTCCGGGGATCCGAATACGAGCAGTACTTC. Full variable domain (remainder filled in from reference TRBV7-9 and TRBJ2-7): DTGVSQNPRHKITKRGQNVTFRCDPISEHNRLYWYRQTLGQGPEFLTYFQNEAQLEKSRLLSDRFSAERPKGSFSTLEIQRTEQGDSAMYLCASSFRGSEYEQYFGPGTRLTVT.

This clone was detected only once. The rearrangement uses TRBV6-5 and TRBJ1-1; TRBD1 is a possible D gene (6 bases). This CDR3 is built from 14 residues. Trimming cost V 6 bases and J 11 bases, with 22 bases left between them. Germline values: CDR1 MNHEY, CDR2 SVGAGI. CDR3 DNA: TGTGCCAGCAGCAACCCTCCGGGACACGCGTGGGCTTTCTTT. Encoded protein: CASSNPPGHAWAFF.